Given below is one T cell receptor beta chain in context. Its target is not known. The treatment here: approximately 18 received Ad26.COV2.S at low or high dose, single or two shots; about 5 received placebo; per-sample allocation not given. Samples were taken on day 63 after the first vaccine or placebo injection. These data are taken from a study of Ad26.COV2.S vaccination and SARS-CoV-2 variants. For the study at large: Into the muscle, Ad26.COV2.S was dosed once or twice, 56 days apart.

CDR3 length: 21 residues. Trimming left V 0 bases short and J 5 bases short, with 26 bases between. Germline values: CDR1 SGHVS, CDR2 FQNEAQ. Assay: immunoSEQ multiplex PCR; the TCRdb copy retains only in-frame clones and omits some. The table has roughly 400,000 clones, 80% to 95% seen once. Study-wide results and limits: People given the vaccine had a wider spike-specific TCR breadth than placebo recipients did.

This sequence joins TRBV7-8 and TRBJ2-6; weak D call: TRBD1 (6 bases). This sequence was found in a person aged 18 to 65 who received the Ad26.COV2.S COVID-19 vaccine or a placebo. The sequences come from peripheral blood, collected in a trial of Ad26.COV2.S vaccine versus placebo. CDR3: CASSLAFKARTERSRANVLTF. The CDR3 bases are TGTGCCAGCAGCTTAGCGTTTAAGGCTAGGACAGAACGTTCTAGGGCCAACGTCCTGACTTTC.